Listed below are T cell receptor beta chains from one sample, sequenced in a study of T-cell reconstitution after alpha-beta-depleted transplantation in children. TCRdb independently ran MiXCR on the PCR reads; one entry per CDR3 protein. This table has about 200,000 distinct CDR3 sequences, about 7% appearing once. This specimen consisted of PBMCs, obtained before TCRalphabeta/CD19-depleted stem cell transplant. The receptors shown here come from a boy between 2 and 10 years old with acute lymphoblastic leukemia, due to receive a stem cell transplant. CDR3s include the opening cysteine and the closing phenylalanine or tryptophan. Each record gives: V gene, J gene, CDR3 protein.

>TRBV7-8|TRBJ2-5
CASRIQETQYF
>TRBV7-2|TRBJ2-6
CASSPRSVRSGANVLTF
>TRBV5-1|TRBJ2-7
CASSPGQGSSYEQYF
>TRBV21-1|TRBJ2-1
CASSKDNEQFF
>TRBV5-6|TRBJ1-5
CASRSWGGNQPQHF
>TRBV6-2/TRBV6-3|TRBJ2-6
CASDSPFSGANVLTF
>TRBV2|TRBJ2-2
CAGHDSPAGELFF
>TRBV28|TRBJ2-5
CASSTDSNKRPQYF
>TRBV12-3/TRBV12-4|TRBJ2-1
CASSLRAGRKNEQFF
>TRBV11-2|TRBJ2-1
CASSLDWTSGRSSGNEQFF
>TRBV2|TRBJ1-2
CASSEDGFYGYTF
>TRBV9|TRBJ1-1
CASSPPSAGENTEAFF
>TRBV7-9|TRBJ1-1
CASSFEGATEAFF
>TRBV4-3|TRBJ2-3
CASSQDFTDTQYF
>TRBV29-1|TRBJ1-1
CSVERGKGQGNTEAFF
>TRBV28|TRBJ2-3
CASEGFLDTQYF
>TRBV20-1|TRBJ2-2
CSLSAAGSGTGELFF
>TRBV5-1|TRBJ1-1
CASSIGPQGRGTEAFF
>TRBV11-2|TRBJ2-1
CASSKDSTYNEQFF
>TRBV18|TRBJ2-7
CASSTYGQAYEQYF
>TRBV12-5|TRBJ2-7
CASGLGMAGSGYEQYF
>TRBV29-1|TRBJ2-1
CSVAPTGADEQFF
>TRBV20-1|TRBJ1-2
CSASAGGVGGYTF
>TRBV5-1|TRBJ1-2
CASSLVLSANYGYTF
>TRBV2|TRBJ2-5
CASSEVGTGTETQYF
>TRBV2|TRBJ2-7
CASNLRTYEQYF
>TRBV20-1|TRBJ1-6
CSARGSYNSPLHF
>TRBV6-5|TRBJ2-1
CASHPMRDNNEQFF
>TRBV20-1|TRBJ2-1
CSANVNSGGPSSYNEQFF
>TRBV5-1|TRBJ1-2
CASSLLAGTNYGYTF
>TRBV6-2/TRBV6-3|TRBJ2-3
CASSPGPFGDTQYF
>TRBV3-1|TRBJ2-2
CASSQGLAGANTGELFF
>TRBV3-1|TRBJ1-2
CASSQRAARGDYGYTF
>TRBV7-2|TRBJ2-3
CASSYGQGVSIDTQYF
>TRBV11-1|TRBJ2-1
CASSETAHTSNEQFF
>TRBV2|TRBJ1-2
CASSEEGRGRGYTF
>TRBV5-6|TRBJ2-7
CASSRGGSYEQYF
>TRBV28|TRBJ1-1
CASSPSQGAGMNTEAFF
>TRBV5-1|TRBJ2-5
CASSSADSAGAQYF
>TRBV29-1|TRBJ1-1
CSVERVVNTEAFF
>TRBV11-2|TRBJ2-5
CASSLMAVQETQYF
>TRBV28|TRBJ1-4
CASSFVNDRVFF
>TRBV11-1|TRBJ2-6
CASSVQGYGANVLTF
>TRBV7-2|TRBJ2-2
CASSPRDRENTGELFF
>TRBV6-1|TRBJ2-7
CASSEGTEPYEQYF
>TRBV6-2/TRBV6-3|TRBJ2-1
CASSYLTDRAYNEQFF
>TRBV20-1|TRBJ2-7
CSPRAPSSYEQYF
>TRBV4-3|TRBJ1-2
CASSQDRAIDGYTF
>TRBV7-9|TRBJ2-4
CASSLSQLKNIQYF
>TRBV2|TRBJ2-5
CASSERLSQGQDRAQYF
>TRBV29-1|TRBJ2-3
CSLDRGFTDTQYF
>TRBV20-1|TRBJ2-2
CSASRVTGTGELFF
>TRBV29-1|TRBJ1-5
CSVFEGGGTANQPQHF
>TRBV10-2|TRBJ2-2
CASSESGVKTGELFF
>TRBV12-3/TRBV12-4|TRBJ2-3
CASSPRGADTQYF
>TRBV5-1|TRBJ2-3
CASSPMGPDTQYF
>TRBV28|TRBJ2-2
CASSFPGELFF
>TRBV20-1|TRBJ2-5
CSARGLAEETQYF
>TRBV11-1|TRBJ2-2
CASSQGPGLTSNTGELFF